This passage covers 18 T cell receptor beta chains from one sample sequenced in a study of T cell responses to AZD1222 COVID-19 vaccine. Libraries were prepared by immunoSEQ multiplex PCR; TCRdb keeps only in-frame clonotypes and omits some of them. The repertoire holds 100,000 or so clones, with 82% as singletons. The starting material was peripheral blood, obtained on day 0 of AZD1222 vaccination. Source of these receptors: an adult in good health.

V gene TRBV6-2 or TRBV6-3 combines with J gene TRBJ1-2; tentative D call: TRBD1 (5 bases). The CDR3 has 13 amino acids. Germline CDR1 and CDR2: MNHEY and SVGEGT. With 6 bases removed from V and 6 bases from J, the gap between germline ends came to 14 bases. CDR3 sequence: CASSPRGGDGYTF. Written as DNA, the CDR3 is TGTGCCAGCAGCCCGAGGGGAGGGGATGGCTACACCTTC.

The chain joins TRBV3-1 (or the pseudogene TRBV3-2) to TRBJ1-6, with TRBD1 matching over 8 bases. Losses at the gene ends were 2 bases for V and 8 bases for J; bases not matched to a gene: 5. This CDR3 comprises 15 residues. Germline CDR1 and CDR2: LGHDT and YNNKEL (reference sequence). The CDR3 DNA reads as TGTGCCAGCAGCCAATTTCCAGGGGGCGATTCACCCCTCCACTTT. It codes for CASSQFPGGDSPLHF.

This chain links TRBV7-8 with TRBJ2-7; D ambiguous. Trimming removed 1 base from V and 7 bases from J, with 20 bases in between. Germline V gene lookup returns CDR1 SGHVS and CDR2 FQNEAQ. This CDR3 is built from 16 residues. The CDR3 region is CASSLGPWRSNGEQYF. Written as DNA, the CDR3 is TGTGCCAGCAGCTTAGGGCCATGGCGGAGCAATGGGGAGCAGTACTTC.

V and J are TRBV5-4 and TRBJ1-2; 8 bases line up with TRBD1. CDR3 length: 15 residues. Germline CDR1 is SGHNT and CDR2 is YYREEE (reference sequence). With 0 bases clipped from V and 8 bases from J, the junction kept 9 bases outside the gene matches. The DNA for the CDR3 is TGTGCCAGCAGCTTGGGACAGGGGAATTTGGAGGGCTACACCTTC. Protein sequence: CASSLGQGNLEGYTF.

The chain recombines TRBV5-8 with TRBJ2-1; the match to TRBD2 covers 9 bases. This CDR3 has 16 amino acids. Looked up from germline, CDR1 is SGHTS and CDR2 is YDEGEE. V lost 0 bases to trimming and J lost 4 bases; unmatched junction nucleotides: 5. The CDR3 DNA reads as TGTGCCAGCAGCTTGGGCGCTAGCGGGATATACAATGAGCAGTTCTTC. This translates into CASSLGASGIYNEQFF.

V and J are TRBV7-2 and TRBJ1-1; D is uncertain. The germline V gene encodes CDR1 SGHTA and CDR2 FQGNSA. Trimming removed 2 bases from V and 2 bases from J, with 9 bases in between. The CDR3 sequence is 14 residues long. This chain's CDR3 is CASSLRLANTEAFF. The CDR3 DNA sequence: TGTGCCAGCAGCTTAAGGCTGGCCAACACTGAAGCTTTCTTT.

In this sample, this clone is medium-sized. The chain is built from TRBV4-3 and TRBJ2-1; D perhaps matches TRBD2 (6 bases). The CDR3 consists of 14 residues. The V end was cut by 3 bases, the J end by 2 bases, with 8 bases between. Germline V gene data show CDR1 as LGHNA and CDR2 as YSLEER. CDR3 bases: TGCGCCAGCAGCCAGGGAGGAGCCTACAATGAGCAGTTCTTC. This encodes CASSQGGAYNEQFF.

In regard to this clone: One end of the junction is discordant with germline, which a read error may explain. The rearrangement links TRBV4-2 to TRBJ2-2; 10 bases map to TRBD1. This CDR3 is 16 amino acids long. Germline CDR1 and CDR2: LGHNA and YNFKEQ. CDR3 sequence reads: CASSQETGQGGALGVF. CDR3 bases: TGTGCCAGCAGCCAAGAGACAGGACAGGGGGGAGCTCTAGGTGTTTTT.

The rearrangement joins TRBV5-1 to TRBJ2-1; D is ambiguous. Germline V gene lookup returns CDR1 SGHRS and CDR2 YFSETQ. The CDR3 covers 16 residues. V lost 2 bases and J lost 4, with 16 bases in between. CDR3 loop: CASSLGVQAFYNEQFF. In DNA form, the CDR3 reads TGCGCCAGCAGCTTAGGTGTGCAGGCTTTTTACAATGAGCAGTTCTTC.

The rearrangement links TRBV4-3 to TRBJ1-1; no reliable D call. V was pared by 10 bases and J by 1 base, with 16 bases between. The CDR3 loop spans 14 amino acids. Germline-derived CDR1 and CDR2 are LGHNA and YSLEER. The DNA of the CDR3 is TGCGCCACCTCCGATAATACAGAGAACACTGAAGCTTTCTTT. Amino acid sequence: CATSDNTENTEAFF.

The chain recombines TRBV7-8 with TRBJ1-5; 7 bases match TRBD1. CDR3 size: 15 residues. Germline-derived CDR1 and CDR2 are SGHVS and FQNEAQ. J gave up 5 bases and V 5 bases, and 9 bases lay outside the gene matches. DNA for the CDR3: TGTGCCAGCAGCGACAGGGAGGCCTCCTATCAGCCCCAGCATTTT. Its protein product is CASSDREASYQPQHF.

The gene calls are TRBV7-2 and TRBJ2-4; D possibly corresponds to TRBD1 (6 bases). This CDR3 has 14 residues. Germline loops: CDR1 SGHTA, CDR2 FQGNSA. V lost 2 bases and J 5 bases, leaving 10 bases between the germline ends. CDR3 nucleotides: TGTGCCAGCAGCTTAATCAGGGGCCAAAACATTCAGTACTTC. It yields the protein CASSLIRGQNIQYF.

This clone was seen a handful of times. V usage is TRBV10-3 and J usage is TRBJ1-2; D ambiguous. Germline CDR1 ENHRY, CDR2 SYGVKD. Deletions cut 5 bases from V and 1 base from J, with 11 bases between. This CDR3 contains 14 residues. The CDR3: CAISYQEGNYGYTF. The CDR3 nucleotides are TGTGCCATCAGTTACCAAGAGGGTAACTATGGCTACACCTTC.

V and J are TRBV27 and TRBJ2-2; D is uncertain. Trimming took 6 bases from V and 0 from J, leaving 5 bases between them. This CDR3 has 13 residues. CDR1 is MNHEY and CDR2 is SMNVEV in the germline V gene (reference sequence). The CDR3 sequence: CASRGANTGELFF. CDR3 nucleotides: TGTGCCAGCAGGGGCGCGAACACCGGGGAGCTGTTTTTT.

The V call is TRBV7-9, the J call TRBJ1-4; D is possibly TRBD1 (6 bases). Between the trimmed V and J ends, which lost 1 base and 8 bases, there was a span of 20 bases. Germline V gene data show CDR1 as SEHNR and CDR2 as FQNEAQ (reference sequence). The CDR3 is 17 residues long. In DNA, the CDR3 is TGTGCCAGCAGCTTAGATCCCGTTCTGCAGGGGCGAGAAAAACTGTTTTTT. Translating gives CASSLDPVLQGREKLFF.

The genes are TRBV7-3 and TRBJ2-5, with 7 nucleotides matching TRBD2. Germline V CDR1 and CDR2: SGHTA, FQGTGA. V lost 5 bases, J lost 6 bases, and 6 bases stayed unmatched. The CDR3 is made up of 13 amino acids. The CDR3 spells CASSPGLGQTQYF. In DNA, the CDR3 is TGTGCCAGCAGCCCCGGACTAGGACAGACCCAGTACTTC.

The chain joins TRBV29-1 to TRBJ1-1; 7 bases map to TRBD1. V was clipped by 3 bases and J by 2 bases; unmatched bases: 3. Germline CDR1 reads SQVTM; CDR2 reads ANQGSEA. This CDR3 region has 13 residues. The CDR3 DNA reads as TGCAGCGTTGACAGGGGGTTTAACACTGAAGCTTTCTTT. This translates into CSVDRGFNTEAFF.

This sequence joins TRBV25-1 and TRBJ2-2, with D perhaps assigned TRBD1 or TRBD2 (5 bases each). Germline CDR1 is MGHDK and CDR2 is SYGVNS. The CDR3 has 18 residues. The ends were cut back, 4 bases at V and 1 base at J, with 19 bases in the middle. The CDR3 sequence: CASSGFKGTSQNTGELFF. The DNA for the CDR3 is TGTGCCAGCAGTGGATTTAAGGGGACGAGTCAGAACACCGGGGAGCTGTTTTTT. Combining the CDR3 with reference TRBV25-1 and TRBJ2-2 gives the whole variable domain EADIYQTPRYLVIGTGKKITLECSQTMGHDKMYWYQQDPGMELHLIHYSYGVNSTEKGDLSSESTVSRIRTEHFPLTLESARPSHTSQYLCASSGFKGTSQNTGELFFGEGSRLTVL.